This TCR beta chain was identified in a study of T cell repertoires in cytomegalovirus infection. Study-wide background: Recently identified HLA-C-restricted CMV epitopes and well-studied HLA-B-restricted CMV epitopes were used by the study. Public signatures in TCR beta pointed to CMV infection and matching HLA type.

This clonotype was seen a handful of times. Its antigen is unknown. The V end lost 0 bases, the J end lost 2 bases, and 7 bases lay between the germline ends. The CDR3 covers 14 residues. Study-level findings and limits: The cumulative frequency of public TCR beta families identified carriers of CMV plus the relevant HLA. Across the ex vivo response, the dominant clonotypes were HLA-C-restricted CMV-specific TCR beta clonotypes.

TCRdb reprocessed the reads with MiXCR, giving one entry per CDR3 protein. This sample has around 800,000 distinct CDR3 sequences, with approximately 32% found just once. Sample: cultured CD8+ T cells from PBMCs, taken from culture after CMV antigen stimulation. The chain combines TRBV12-3 or TRBV12-4 with TRBJ1-1; D gene unclear. The clonotype was recovered from a human donor in good health (CMV status not recorded). Some clones in this sample may be carry-over from other donors' samples. The CDR3 sequence is CASSLAFGNTEAFF. CDR3 bases: TGTGCCAGCAGTTTAGCGTTTGGAAACACTGAAGCTTTCTTT.